Presented here are 2 T cell receptor beta chains from one specimen sequenced in a study of cytomegalovirus exposure and HLA in healthy donors (dated by TCRdb to 2016 to 2017). The library came from the immunoSEQ multiplex PCR assay. The multiplex PCR relied on a mix of 60 forward primers for TCR Vbeta segments and 13 reverse primers for TCR Jbeta segments. As stored in TCRdb, this immuneACCESS dataset retains in-frame rearrangements with V and J assigned. A fraction of the clones does not appear; measured against another copy, unresolved V genes explain less than half of the discrepancy, and the remainder lacks a known reason. The sample table lists roughly 86,000 clones, under 80% of them with a count of one. 6.5% to 8% of the sample is taken by the ten largest. The specimen sequenced was PBMCs. These TCRs come from a man aged 45-65 years in good health and CMV-seropositive.

This clone showed up just once. The chain employs TRBV7-7 and TRBJ1-1; 7 bases agree with TRBD1. The CDR3 extends over 13 amino acids. J was trimmed by 7 bases and V by 1 base; bases with no gene match: 3. Germline V lookup: CDR1 SSHAT, CDR2 FNYEAQ (reference sequence). Here the CDR3 reads CASSLGQGREAFF. The CDR3 nucleotides read TGTGCCAGCAGCTTAGGACAGGGCCGTGAAGCTTTCTTT.

The chain has TRBV5-1 and TRBJ2-3, with 9 bases aligning to TRBD1. Germline V gene lookup returns CDR1 SGHRS and CDR2 YFSETQ. The CDR3 is made up of 16 amino acids. The trim removed 4 bases at V and 3 bases at J, leaving 9 bases unmatched. The CDR3 spells CASSLTGGAITDTQYF. Written as DNA, the CDR3 is TGCGCCAGCAGCCTAACAGGGGGCGCAATAACAGATACGCAGTATTTT.